This is a list of T cell receptor beta chains from one sample in a study of Tregs in tolerant kidney transplant recipients. Assay: immunoSEQ multiplex PCR; the TCRdb copy retains only in-frame clones and omits some. The repertoire holds 50,000 to 80,000 clones, with around 98% as singletons. The material was Tregs from blood, obtained before the transplant. The receptors were gathered from a human donor who received a combined kidney and bone marrow transplant. The CDR3 runs from the conserved cysteine through the conserved F or W. D genes are given only for firm matches. The listing skips clone size in some rows; elsewhere it reads once, few, many or a size class.

cdr3_nt: TGTGCCAGCAGCTCGCGCCCAAGACAGGGGGACTATGGCTACACCTTC
cdr3_aa: CASSSRPRQGDYGYTF
d_call: TRBD1
v_call: TRBV5-5
clone_size: .
j_call: TRBJ1-2
cdr3_length: 16

cdr3_nt: TGTGCCAGCAGTTTCCAGGGTGAGGTTGGCTACACCTTC
cdr3_aa: CASSFQGEVGYTF
d_call: .
v_call: TRBV7-2
clone_size: .
j_call: TRBJ1-2
cdr3_length: 13

cdr3_nt: TGTGCCAGCACCTACAGCAGAAATGAAAAACTGTTTTTT
cdr3_aa: CASTYSRNEKLFF
d_call: .
v_call: TRBV5-6
clone_size: .
j_call: TRBJ1-4
cdr3_length: 13

cdr3_nt: TGTGCCAGCAGCCAAGCCGCAGGGTGGAATGAGCAGTTCTTC
cdr3_aa: CASSQAAGWNEQFF
d_call: .
v_call: TRBV14
clone_size: .
j_call: TRBJ2-1
cdr3_length: 14

cdr3_nt: TGTGCCATCACCCCCACAGGGGAAAACTCCTACAATGAGCAGTTCTTC
cdr3_aa: CAITPTGENSYNEQFF
d_call: TRBD1
v_call: TRBV10-3
clone_size: .
j_call: TRBJ2-1
cdr3_length: 16

cdr3_nt: TGTGCCCCGCCAGAGGGTGGTATAGAGACCCAGTACTTC
cdr3_aa: CAPPEGGIETQYF
d_call: .
v_call: TRBV10-3
clone_size: .
j_call: TRBJ2-5
cdr3_length: 13

cdr3_nt: TGTGCCAGTACCGGGACAGGGGGCTACGAGCAGTACTTC
cdr3_aa: CASTGTGGYEQYF
d_call: TRBD1
v_call: TRBV7-9
clone_size: .
j_call: TRBJ2-7
cdr3_length: 13

cdr3_nt: TGCAGCGTTGATGGGGGGGCGCTTGACTATGGCTACACCTTC
cdr3_aa: CSVDGGALDYGYTF
d_call: .
v_call: TRBV29-1
clone_size: .
j_call: TRBJ1-2
cdr3_length: 14

cdr3_nt: TGTGCCAGCAGGTTTAGCGGGAGGGCGACAGATACGCAGTATTTT
cdr3_aa: CASRFSGRATDTQYF
d_call: TRBD2
v_call: TRBV6-5
clone_size: .
j_call: TRBJ2-3
cdr3_length: 15

cdr3_nt: TGTGCCAGCAGCTTATCAGGGGGCACGCAGTATGGCTACACCTTC
cdr3_aa: CASSLSGGTQYGYTF
d_call: TRBD1
v_call: TRBV7-3
clone_size: .
j_call: TRBJ1-2
cdr3_length: 15

cdr3_nt: TGCAGCGTTGAAATAGGAAGGGCTAGCGGGAGTTACGAGCAGTACTTC
cdr3_aa: CSVEIGRASGSYEQYF
d_call: TRBD2
v_call: TRBV29-1
clone_size: .
j_call: TRBJ2-7
cdr3_length: 16

cdr3_nt: TGTGCCAGCTCACCCTTGCCCGGGACTGTTAACTATGGCTACACCTTC
cdr3_aa: CASSPLPGTVNYGYTF
d_call: .
v_call: TRBV18
clone_size: .
j_call: TRBJ1-2
cdr3_length: 16

cdr3_nt: TGCGCCAGCAGTCCTCCTTTGAGGATATTAGATACGCAGTATTTT
cdr3_aa: CASSPPLRILDTQYF
d_call: .
v_call: TRBV10-1
clone_size: .
j_call: TRBJ2-3
cdr3_length: 15

cdr3_nt: TGTGCCAGCAGTCTAAACCTCCACTATGGCTACACCTTC
cdr3_aa: CASSLNLHYGYTF
d_call: .
v_call: TRBV7-9
clone_size: .
j_call: TRBJ1-2
cdr3_length: 13

cdr3_nt: TGTGCCTGGAGTGTACCCCCACGGGGGGTCAGCCATTCACCCCTCCACTTT
cdr3_aa: CAWSVPPRGVSHSPLHF
d_call: .
v_call: TRBV30
clone_size: .
j_call: TRBJ1-6
cdr3_length: 17

cdr3_nt: TGTGCCAGCAGTCCTTTGCGGGGGAACCAAGAGACCCAGTACTTC
cdr3_aa: CASSPLRGNQETQYF
d_call: TRBD2
v_call: TRBV2
clone_size: once
j_call: TRBJ2-5
cdr3_length: 15

cdr3_nt: TGCGCCAGCAGCCAAAGACTAGCGGGAGTCACAGATACGCAGTATTTT
cdr3_aa: CASSQRLAGVTDTQYF
d_call: TRBD2
v_call: TRBV4-3
clone_size: .
j_call: TRBJ2-3
cdr3_length: 16

cdr3_nt: TGTGCCAGCAGTCCCGCGGAGTACAATGAGCAGTTCTTC
cdr3_aa: CASSPAEYNEQFF
d_call: .
v_call: TRBV6-5
clone_size: .
j_call: TRBJ2-1
cdr3_length: 13

cdr3_nt: TGTGCCAGCTCGCTGACAGGGCTCTATGGCTACACCTTC
cdr3_aa: CASSLTGLYGYTF
d_call: TRBD1
v_call: TRBV18
clone_size: once
j_call: TRBJ1-2
cdr3_length: 13

cdr3_nt: TGTGCCAGCAGCTCCGCCGGGACTACCTACAATGAGCAGTTCTTC
cdr3_aa: CASSSAGTTYNEQFF
d_call: TRBD2
v_call: TRBV11-2
clone_size: .
j_call: TRBJ2-1
cdr3_length: 15

cdr3_nt: TGCAGCGTTGACAAAAACACCGGGGAGCTGTTTTTT
cdr3_aa: CSVDKNTGELFF
d_call: .
v_call: TRBV29-1
clone_size: .
j_call: TRBJ2-2
cdr3_length: 12